One and the same sample provided the 6 T cell receptor beta chains below, sequenced in a study of pediatric ulcerative colitis. Sequencing was performed with immunoSEQ multiplex PCR; in TCRdb, only in-frame clones are kept and a portion is missing. Here the sample spans about 15,000 clones, about 90% being singletons. The sequenced sample consisted of blood. These receptors were obtained from a boy aged 5-17 years with moderate ulcerative colitis.

V and J are TRBV7-2 and TRBJ1-2, with a possible D match to TRBD1 (5 bases). This CDR3 has 17 amino acids. V lost 2 bases and J lost 2, with 18 bases in between. CDR1 is SGHTA and CDR2 is FQGNSA in the germline V gene. The CDR3 DNA follows: TGTGCCAGCAGCTTATTAATCAGACAAACAGGAAACTATGGCTACACCTTC. This codes for CASSLLIRQTGNYGYTF.

This clone came up a few times. The chain recombines TRBV10-3 with TRBJ1-6; D might be TRBD1 (5 bases). V was shortened by 3 bases and J by 9 bases, with 12 bases between the two germline ends. CDR1 and CDR2 from the germline V gene are ENHRY and SYGVKD. This CDR3 contains 14 residues. The CDR3 is CAISDSGGRSPLHF. The CDR3 DNA sequence: TGTGCCATCAGTGATTCGGGGGGTCGTTCACCCCTCCACTTT.

CDR3 loop: CASSKRGYEQYF. For the CDR3, the DNA is TGTGCCAGCTCCAAAAGAGGGTACGAGCAGTACTTC. The gene calls are TRBV7-8 and TRBJ2-7; a weak D match, TRBD2 (5 bases). The CDR3 has 12 residues. V was clipped by 8 bases and J by 4 bases, with 12 bases between them. Germline lookup yields CDR1 SGHVS and CDR2 FQNEAQ. Filled out from reference TRBV7-8 and TRBJ2-7, the complete variable domain reads GAGVSQSPRYKVAKRGQDVALRCDPISGHVSLFWYQQALGQGPEFLTYFQNEAQLDKSGLPSDRFFAERPEGSVSTLKIQRTQQEDSAVYLCASSKRGYEQYFGPGTRLTVT.

The V gene is TRBV5-4, the J gene TRBJ2-5; TRBD1 matches 10 bases. This CDR3 comprises 18 residues. The germline V gene encodes CDR1 SGHNT and CDR2 YYREEE (reference sequence). The V gene end was trimmed by 4 bases and the J gene end by 5 bases; junction bases not matched to a gene: 17. The CDR3 nucleotides are TGTGCCAGCAGCCCGCGAGAACCGGGACAGGGGTTAGGGGAGACCCAGTACTTC. Amino acids: CASSPREPGQGLGETQYF.

This chain connects TRBV28 to TRBJ2-1; unclear D gene. The germline V gene encodes CDR1 MDHEN and CDR2 SYDVKM. Between the trimmed V and J ends, which lost 3 bases and 8 bases, there was a span of 5 bases. This CDR3 contains 11 residues. CDR3 loop: CASSFGYEQFF. In DNA, the CDR3 is TGTGCCAGCAGTTTTGGGTATGAGCAGTTCTTC. The variable domain in full, with the rest retrieved from reference TRBV28 and TRBJ2-1, is DVKVTQSSRYLVKRTGEKVFLECVQDMDHENMFWYRQDPGLGLRLIYFSYDVKMKEKGDIPEGYSVSREKKERFSLILESASTNQTSMYLCASSFGYEQFFGPGTRLTVL.

This clone was detected only once. The rearrangement links TRBV2 to TRBJ1-6; D gene uncertain. The V end lost 4 bases, the J end lost 10 bases, and 17 bases lay between the germline ends. Germline CDR1 and CDR2: SNHLY and FYNNEI. CDR3 length: 15 amino acids. CDR3 bases: TGTGCCAGCAGTGCGTACGGACCCGCCGGGTCACCCCTCCACTTT. It specifies CASSAYGPAGSPLHF.